The rows below give T cell receptor beta chains drawn from one sample of a study of Tregs in tolerant kidney transplant recipients. TCRdb's copy holds only in-frame clones and misses some; the assay was immunoSEQ multiplex PCR. The profile shows tens of thousands of clones, roughly 86% of them singletons. This specimen consisted of CD4+ T cells from blood (PBMCs), obtained 6 months after the transplant. All receptors come from a human patient who received a combined kidney and bone marrow transplant. Some T cells may be transferred from the graft donor. The CDR3 runs from the conserved cysteine through the conserved F or W.

TRBV7-6,TRBJ2-3,CASSSRQVTDTQYF
TRBV18,TRBJ2-7,CASSLTGGREQYF
TRBV9,TRBJ2-7,CASSLGQGSYEQYF
TRBV4-1,TRBJ1-1,CASSHLQGNTEAFF
TRBV10-3,TRBJ1-2,CAISESGTVTGYTF
TRBV5-1,TRBJ1-2,CASSLERMSYGYTF
TRBV7-2,TRBJ1-1,CASSSVRNTEAFF
TRBV7-2,TRBJ1-4,CASSLDRGSEKLFF
TRBV25-1,TRBJ2-1,CASSGGLAAYNEQFF
TRBV4-1,TRBJ1-2,CASSAKTTGRYGYTF
TRBV29-1,TRBJ2-2,CSVPGGAGELFF
TRBV5-4,TRBJ2-7,CASSWGGPLSYEQYF
TRBV28,TRBJ1-5,CATIWGQEGNQPQHF
TRBV10-2,TRBJ2-1,CASTREGPEVNEQFF
TRBV6-4,TRBJ2-7,CASSDSTSFNEQYF
TRBV11-2,TRBJ2-7,CASSLLRGGHEQYF
TRBV7-2,TRBJ2-7,CASSLAGNPYEQYF
TRBV19,TRBJ2-3,CASSRDRRTDTQYF
TRBV4-3,TRBJ2-7,CASSQVVRSYEQYF
TRBV12-5,TRBJ2-2,CASGLSGGTGTGELFF
TRBV7-6,TRBJ2-5,CASNRSRGLETQYF
TRBV11-2,TRBJ2-7,CASTISTDPTYEQYF
TRBV4-2,TRBJ1-2,CASSQGTANYGYTF
TRBV7-9,TRBJ2-3,CASSPNRGVSSTDTQYF
TRBV2,TRBJ1-5,CASSEPRYSNQPQHF
TRBV18,TRBJ2-1,CASSPRGDNEQFF
TRBV6-5,TRBJ2-5,CASSYGGDQETQYF
TRBV7-2,TRBJ2-7,CASSSYTGAFTYEQYF